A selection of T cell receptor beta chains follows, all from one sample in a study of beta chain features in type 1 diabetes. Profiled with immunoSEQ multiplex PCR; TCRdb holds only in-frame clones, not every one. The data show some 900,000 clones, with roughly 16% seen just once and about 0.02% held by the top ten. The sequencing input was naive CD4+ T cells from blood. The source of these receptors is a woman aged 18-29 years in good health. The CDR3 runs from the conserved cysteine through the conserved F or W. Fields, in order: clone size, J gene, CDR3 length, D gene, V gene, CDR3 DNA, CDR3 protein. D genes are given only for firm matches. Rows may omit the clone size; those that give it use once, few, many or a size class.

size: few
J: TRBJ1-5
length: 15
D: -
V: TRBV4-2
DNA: TGTGCCAGCAGCCAAGACAGGGTGGGTAATCAGCCCCAGCATTTT
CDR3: CASSQDRVGNQPQHF

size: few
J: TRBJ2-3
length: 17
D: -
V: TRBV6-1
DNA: TGTGCCAGCAGTGAAAGACGGACGGCGTCTAGCACAGATACGCAGTATTTT
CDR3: CASSERRTASSTDTQYF

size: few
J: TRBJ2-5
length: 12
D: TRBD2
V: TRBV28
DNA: TGTGCCAGCAGTTCTAGCGGAGAGACCCAGTACTTC
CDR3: CASSSSGETQYF

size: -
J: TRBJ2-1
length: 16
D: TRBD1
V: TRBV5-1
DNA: TGCGCCAGCAGCTCACAGGGGGCAATGAGAAACAATGAGCAGTTCTTC
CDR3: CASSSQGAMRNNEQFF

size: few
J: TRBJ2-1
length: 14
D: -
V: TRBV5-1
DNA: TGCGCCAGCAGCTTGTGGGACGGATACAATGAGCAGTTCTTC
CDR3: CASSLWDGYNEQFF

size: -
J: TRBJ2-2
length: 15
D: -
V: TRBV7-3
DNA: TGTGCCAGCAGCCCCGGGAATACTGTCACCGGGGAGCTGTTTTTT
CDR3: CASSPGNTVTGELFF

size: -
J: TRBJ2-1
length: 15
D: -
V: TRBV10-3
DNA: TGTGCCATCAGTCCGGACAACGACCAGATTGGGAAGCAGTTCTTC
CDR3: CAISPDNDQIGKQFF

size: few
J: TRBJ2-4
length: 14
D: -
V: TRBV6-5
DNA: TGTGCCAGCAGCCCCCTTTTGGGGGAGTACATTCAGTACTTC
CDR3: CASSPLLGEYIQYF

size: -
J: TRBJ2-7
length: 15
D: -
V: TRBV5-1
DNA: TGCGCCAGCAGCTTGGATTCAGGGCCTCTCGGCGAGCAGTACTTC
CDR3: CASSLDSGPLGEQYF

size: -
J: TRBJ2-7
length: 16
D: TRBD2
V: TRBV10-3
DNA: TGTGCCATCCTAGGACATCTCCCGGGAGGGAGCCACGAGCAGTACTTC
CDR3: CAILGHLPGGSHEQYF

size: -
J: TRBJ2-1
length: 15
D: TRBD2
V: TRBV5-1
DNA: TGCGCCAGCAGCTACGGGACTAGCGGGAGTTTAGGGCAGTTCTTC
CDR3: CASSYGTSGSLGQFF

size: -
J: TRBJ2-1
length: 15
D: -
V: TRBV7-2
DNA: TGTGCCAGCAGGCCCAGGTTCCCCTCCTACAATGAGCAGTTCTTC
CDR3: CASRPRFPSYNEQFF

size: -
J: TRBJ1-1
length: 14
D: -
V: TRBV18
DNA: TGTGCCAGCTCCCGAAACAGGGATGACACTGAAGCTTTCTTT
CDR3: CASSRNRDDTEAFF

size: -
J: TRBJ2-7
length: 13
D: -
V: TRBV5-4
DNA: TGTGCCAGCAGCCAAACGTCCTCCTACGAGCAGTACTTC
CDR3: CASSQTSSYEQYF

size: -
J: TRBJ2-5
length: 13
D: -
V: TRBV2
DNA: TGTGCCAGCAACCTCTGGGGCCAAGAGACCCAGTACTTC
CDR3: CASNLWGQETQYF

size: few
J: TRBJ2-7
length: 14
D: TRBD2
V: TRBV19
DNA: TGTGCCAGTAGTTCTAGCGGGAGCATTGGCGAGCAGTACTTC
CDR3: CASSSSGSIGEQYF

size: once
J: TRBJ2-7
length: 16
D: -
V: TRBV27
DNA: TGTGCCAGCAGTTCCCACCGGCAGGCACCAACCTACGAGCAGTACTTC
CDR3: CASSSHRQAPTYEQYF

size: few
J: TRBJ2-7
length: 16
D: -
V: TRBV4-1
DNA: TGCGCCAGCAGCCAAGGCCTACAGGGCTTGTCCTACGAGCAGTACTTC
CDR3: CASSQGLQGLSYEQYF

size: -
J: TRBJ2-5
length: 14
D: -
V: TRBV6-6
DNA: TGTGCCAGCAGTTACCCAGAAGGTGGAGAGACCCAGTACTTC
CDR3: CASSYPEGGETQYF

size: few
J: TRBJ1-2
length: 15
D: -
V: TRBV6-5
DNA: TGTGCCAGCAGTTACGACATATTATCGAACTATGGCTACACCTTC
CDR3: CASSYDILSNYGYTF

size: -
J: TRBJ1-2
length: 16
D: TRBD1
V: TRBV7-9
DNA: TGTGCCAGCAGCTTACAATCAGGGGGCCGGGGTCATGGCTACACCTTC
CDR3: CASSLQSGGRGHGYTF

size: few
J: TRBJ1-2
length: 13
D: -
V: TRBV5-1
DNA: TGCGCCAGCAGGGCACAGCAGAACTATGGCTACACCTTC
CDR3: CASRAQQNYGYTF

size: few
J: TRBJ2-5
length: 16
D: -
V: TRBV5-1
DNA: TGCGCCAGCAGCTTGAACTCTCAGGCCTCGGTTGGGACCCAGTACTTC
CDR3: CASSLNSQASVGTQYF

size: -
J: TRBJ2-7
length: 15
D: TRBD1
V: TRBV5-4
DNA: TGTGCCAGCAGCTTGCCGGGACAGGGGCCTTACGAGCAGTACTTC
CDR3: CASSLPGQGPYEQYF

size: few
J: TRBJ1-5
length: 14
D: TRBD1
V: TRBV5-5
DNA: TGTGCCAGCAGCTTGGACAGGGGTCATCAGCCCCAGCATTTT
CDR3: CASSLDRGHQPQHF

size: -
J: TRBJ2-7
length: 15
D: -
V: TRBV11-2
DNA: TGTGCCAGCAGCCCTGGGGACTTTCGCTCCTACGAGCAGTACTTC
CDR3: CASSPGDFRSYEQYF

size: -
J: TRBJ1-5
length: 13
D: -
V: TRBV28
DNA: TGTGCCAGCAGGGTACAGGGCAATCAGCCCCAGCATTTT
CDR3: CASRVQGNQPQHF

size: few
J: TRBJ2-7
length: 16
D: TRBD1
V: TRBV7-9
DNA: TGTGCCAGCAGCCATATAGGACAGGGAAGGTCCTACGAGCAGTACTTC
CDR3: CASSHIGQGRSYEQYF

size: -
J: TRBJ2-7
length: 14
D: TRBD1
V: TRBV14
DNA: TGTGCCAGCAGCCAAGCTCAGGGGGCCTACGAGCAGTACTTC
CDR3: CASSQAQGAYEQYF

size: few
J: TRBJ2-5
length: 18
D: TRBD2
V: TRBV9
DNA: TGTGCCAGCAGCGTAGCTCCAGGGGGACTAGCGGGAGGCGAGACCCAGTACTTC
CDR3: CASSVAPGGLAGGETQYF

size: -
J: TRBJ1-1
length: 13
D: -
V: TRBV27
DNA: TGTGCCAGCAGTTTAAGGGAGAACACTGAAGCTTTCTTT
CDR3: CASSLRENTEAFF

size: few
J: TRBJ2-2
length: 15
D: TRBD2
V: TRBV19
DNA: TGTGCCAGTAGGCCCGGGACTAGCGGGACCGGGGAGCTGTTTTTT
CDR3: CASRPGTSGTGELFF

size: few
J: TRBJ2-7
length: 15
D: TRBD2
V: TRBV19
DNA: TGTGCCAGTAGTCCGCAAACCGGGACTAGCAACGAGCAGTACTTC
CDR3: CASSPQTGTSNEQYF

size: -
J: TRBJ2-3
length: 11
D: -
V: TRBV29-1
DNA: TGCAGCGTTGTCATCACAGATACGCAGTATTTT
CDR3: CSVVITDTQYF

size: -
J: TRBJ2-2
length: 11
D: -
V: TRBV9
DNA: TGTGCCAGCAGCGCCACCGGGGAGCTGTTTTTT
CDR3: CASSATGELFF

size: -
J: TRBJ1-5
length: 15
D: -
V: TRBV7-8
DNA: TGTGCCAGCAGCTTAGCGTGGCAGGGCAATCAGCCCCAGCATTTT
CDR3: CASSLAWQGNQPQHF

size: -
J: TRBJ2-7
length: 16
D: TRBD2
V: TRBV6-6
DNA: TGTGCCAGCAGTTACTCCTCCGGGACTAGCAGATACGAGCAGTACTTC
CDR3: CASSYSSGTSRYEQYF

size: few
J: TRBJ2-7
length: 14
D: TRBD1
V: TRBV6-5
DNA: TGTGCCAGCAGTTACGACAGGGCTACCTACGAGCAGTACTTC
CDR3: CASSYDRATYEQYF

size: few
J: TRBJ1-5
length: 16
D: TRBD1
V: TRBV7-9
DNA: TGTGCCAGCAGCTTTTCAGGGGGCGCGGGCAATCAGCCCCAGCATTTT
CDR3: CASSFSGGAGNQPQHF

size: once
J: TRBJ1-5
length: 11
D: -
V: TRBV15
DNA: TGTGCCACCAGCAGTTCGGGGCAACAGCATTTT
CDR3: CATSSSGQQHF

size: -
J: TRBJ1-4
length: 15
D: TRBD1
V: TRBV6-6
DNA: TGTGCCACGAGGGATGCACAGGGGGACGGGGAAAAACTGTTTTTT
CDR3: CATRDAQGDGEKLFF

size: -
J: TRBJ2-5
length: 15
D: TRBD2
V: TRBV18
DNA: TGTGCCAGCTCCGGACTAGCGGGAGTTTATGAGACCCAGTACTTC
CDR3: CASSGLAGVYETQYF

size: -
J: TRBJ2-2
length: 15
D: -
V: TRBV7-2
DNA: TGTGCCAGCAGCCGACGGGCATCGAACACCGGGGAGCTGTTTTTT
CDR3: CASSRRASNTGELFF

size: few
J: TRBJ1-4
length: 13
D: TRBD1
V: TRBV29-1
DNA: TGCAGCGCCTACCAGGGGGGGGATGAAAAACTGTTTTTT
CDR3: CSAYQGGDEKLFF

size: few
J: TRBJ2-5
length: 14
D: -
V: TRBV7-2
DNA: TGTGCCAGCAGCTCCGGAGGGTACCAAGAGACCCAGTACTTC
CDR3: CASSSGGYQETQYF

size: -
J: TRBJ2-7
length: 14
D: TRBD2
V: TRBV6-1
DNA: TGTGCCAGCAGTGAACTAGCGGGAATCTACGAGCAGTACTTC
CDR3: CASSELAGIYEQYF